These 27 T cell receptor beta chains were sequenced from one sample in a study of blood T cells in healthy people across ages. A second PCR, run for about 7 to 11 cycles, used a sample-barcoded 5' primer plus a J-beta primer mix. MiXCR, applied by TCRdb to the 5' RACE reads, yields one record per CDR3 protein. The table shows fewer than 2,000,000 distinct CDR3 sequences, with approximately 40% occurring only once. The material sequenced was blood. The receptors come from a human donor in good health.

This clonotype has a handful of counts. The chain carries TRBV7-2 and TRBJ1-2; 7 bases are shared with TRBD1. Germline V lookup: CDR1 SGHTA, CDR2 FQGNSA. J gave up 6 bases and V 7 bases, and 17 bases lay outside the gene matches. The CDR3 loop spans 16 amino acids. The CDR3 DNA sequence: TGTGCCAGCACCCAGGGCACAACAGGGGTATGGAATGGCTACACCTTC. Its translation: CASTQGTTGVWNGYTF.

In DNA, the CDR3 is TGTGCCAGCAGCTTAGGGCAGGGCCTCCAAGAGACCCAGTACTTC. As protein: CASSLGQGLQETQYF. The gene calls are TRBV7-3 and TRBJ2-7; tentatively, D is TRBD1 (5 bases). The end of the DNA is better explained by TRBJ2-5, so the J call may be wrong. This CDR3 is 15 amino acids long. Germline values: CDR1 SGHTA, CDR2 FQGTGA.

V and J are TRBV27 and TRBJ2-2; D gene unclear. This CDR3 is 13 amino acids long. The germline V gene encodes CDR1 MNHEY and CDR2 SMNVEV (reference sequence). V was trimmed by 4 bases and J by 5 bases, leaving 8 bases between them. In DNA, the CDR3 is TGTGCCAGCAGTTGGGCTTATACCGGGGAGCTGTTTTTT. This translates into CASSWAYTGELFF.

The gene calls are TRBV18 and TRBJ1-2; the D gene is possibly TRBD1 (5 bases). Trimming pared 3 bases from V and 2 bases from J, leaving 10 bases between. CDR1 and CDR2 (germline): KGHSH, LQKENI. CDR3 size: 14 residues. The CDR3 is CASSPNSGNYGYTF. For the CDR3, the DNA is TGTGCCAGCTCACCGAACTCAGGGAACTATGGCTACACCTTC.

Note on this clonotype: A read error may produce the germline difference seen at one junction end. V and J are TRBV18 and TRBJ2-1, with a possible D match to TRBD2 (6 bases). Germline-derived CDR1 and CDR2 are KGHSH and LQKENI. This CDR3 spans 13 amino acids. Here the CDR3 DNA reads TGTGCCGGCTCCCGGTCGGGGGACAATGAGCAGTTCTTC. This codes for CAGSRSGDNEQFF.

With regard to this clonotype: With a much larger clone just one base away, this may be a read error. The CDR3 coding sequence is TGTGCCACCAGCAGAGATTATTACGTGCAGTACTTC. Translating it yields CATSRDYYVQYF. This sequence joins TRBV15 and TRBJ2-4; D uncertain. The germline gives CDR1 LNHNV, CDR2 YYDKDF (reference sequence). The CDR3 spans 12 residues. V lost 0 bases and J lost 13, with 10 bases in between.

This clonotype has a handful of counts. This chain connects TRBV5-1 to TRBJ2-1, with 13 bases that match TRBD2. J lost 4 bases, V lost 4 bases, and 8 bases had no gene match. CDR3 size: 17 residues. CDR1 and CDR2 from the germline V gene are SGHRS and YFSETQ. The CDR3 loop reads CASSRGTSGESYNEQFF. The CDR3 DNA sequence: TGCGCCAGCAGCAGGGGGACTAGCGGGGAGTCGTACAATGAGCAGTTCTTC.

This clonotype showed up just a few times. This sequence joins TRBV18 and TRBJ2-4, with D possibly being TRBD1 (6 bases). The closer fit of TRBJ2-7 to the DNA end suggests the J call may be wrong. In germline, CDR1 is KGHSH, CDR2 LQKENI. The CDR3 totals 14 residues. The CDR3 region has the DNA TGTGCCAGCTCACCAGGGGGCGGACGGGACGAGCAGTACTTC. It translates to CASSPGGGRDEQYF.

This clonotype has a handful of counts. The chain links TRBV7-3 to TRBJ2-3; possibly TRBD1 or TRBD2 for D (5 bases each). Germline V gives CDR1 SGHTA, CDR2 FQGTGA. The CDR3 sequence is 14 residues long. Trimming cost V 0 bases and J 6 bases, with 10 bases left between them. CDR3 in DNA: TGTGCCAGCAGCTTAACCCGGGGCCCGGATACGCAGTATTTT. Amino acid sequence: CASSLTRGPDTQYF.

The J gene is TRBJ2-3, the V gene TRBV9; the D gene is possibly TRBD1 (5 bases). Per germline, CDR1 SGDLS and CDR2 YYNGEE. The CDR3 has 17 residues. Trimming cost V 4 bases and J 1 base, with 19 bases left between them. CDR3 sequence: CASSLDGSLGGTDTQYF. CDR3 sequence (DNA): TGTGCCAGCAGCTTAGATGGGTCCCTAGGGGGCACAGATACGCAGTATTTT.

The CDR3 here is CASSLEGQGARINEKLFF. The CDR3 DNA reads TGTGCCAGCAGTTTAGAGGGACAGGGGGCGCGGATTAATGAAAAACTGTTTTTT. The chain recombines TRBV12-3 or TRBV12-4 with TRBJ1-4; 12 positions match TRBD1. V shed 1 base and J 4 bases; nucleotides not matched to a gene: 7. This CDR3 region has 18 residues.

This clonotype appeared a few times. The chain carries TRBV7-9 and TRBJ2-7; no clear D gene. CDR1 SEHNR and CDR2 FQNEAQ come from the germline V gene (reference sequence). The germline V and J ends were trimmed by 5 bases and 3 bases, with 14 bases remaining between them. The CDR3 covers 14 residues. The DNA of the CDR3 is TGTGCCAGCAGCCCCAAGAAGAGCTTCTACGAGCAGTACTTC. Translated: CASSPKKSFYEQYF.

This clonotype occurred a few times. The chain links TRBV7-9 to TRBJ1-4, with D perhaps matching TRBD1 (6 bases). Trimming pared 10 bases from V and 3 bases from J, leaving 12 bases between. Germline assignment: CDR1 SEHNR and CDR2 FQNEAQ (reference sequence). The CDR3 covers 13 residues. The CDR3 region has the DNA TGTGCCATGACCGGGGGGCCTAATGAAAAACTGTTTTTT. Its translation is CAMTGGPNEKLFF.

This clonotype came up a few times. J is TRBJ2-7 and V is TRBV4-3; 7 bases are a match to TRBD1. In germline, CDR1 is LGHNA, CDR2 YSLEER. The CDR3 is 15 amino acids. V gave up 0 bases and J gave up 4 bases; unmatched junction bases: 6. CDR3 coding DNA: TGCGCCAGCAGCCAAGAGGTGGACAGGTGGTACGAGCAGTACTTC. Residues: CASSQEVDRWYEQYF.

Written as DNA, the CDR3 is TGCAGCGTAATGACAGGGGGCGCGGGCGAGCAGTACTTC. Amino acid sequence: CSVMTGGAGEQYF. This chain uses TRBV29-1 with TRBJ2-7; 10 bases are shared with TRBD1. V shed 6 bases and J 6 bases; nucleotides not matched to a gene: 8. The CDR3 is made up of 13 amino acids. Germline CDR1 and CDR2: SQVTM and ANQGSEA.

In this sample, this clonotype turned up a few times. DNA of the CDR3: TGCAGCTCACAGGGGTTGTTTGGCTACACCTTC. Its protein is CSSQGLFGYTF. The chain joins TRBV29-1 to TRBJ1-2; 7 positions match TRBD1. V gave up 8 bases and J gave up 7 bases; unmatched junction bases: 7. The CDR3 covers 11 residues. Per germline, CDR1 SQVTM and CDR2 ANQGSEA. The full variable domain, with the rest looked up from reference TRBV29-1 and TRBJ1-2, is SAVISQKPSRDICQRGTSLTIQCQVDSQVTMMFWYRQQPGQSLTLIATANQGSEATYESGFVIDKFPISRPNLTFSTLTVSNMSPEDSSIYLCSSQGLFGYTFGSGTRLTVV.

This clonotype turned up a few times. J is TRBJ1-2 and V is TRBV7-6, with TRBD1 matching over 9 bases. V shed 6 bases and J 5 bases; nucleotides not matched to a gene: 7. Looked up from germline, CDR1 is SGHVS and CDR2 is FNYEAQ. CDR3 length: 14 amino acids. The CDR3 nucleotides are TGTGCCAGCAGTTCCGGGACAGGGACATATGGCTACACCTTC. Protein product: CASSSGTGTYGYTF.

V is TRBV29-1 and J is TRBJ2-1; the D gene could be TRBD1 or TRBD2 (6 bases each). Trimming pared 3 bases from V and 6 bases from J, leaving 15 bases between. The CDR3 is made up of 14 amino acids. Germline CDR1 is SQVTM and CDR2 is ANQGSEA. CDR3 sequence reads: CSVEVGRGGNEQFF. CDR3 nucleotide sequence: TGCAGCGTTGAGGTAGGCAGGGGAGGCAATGAGCAGTTCTTC.

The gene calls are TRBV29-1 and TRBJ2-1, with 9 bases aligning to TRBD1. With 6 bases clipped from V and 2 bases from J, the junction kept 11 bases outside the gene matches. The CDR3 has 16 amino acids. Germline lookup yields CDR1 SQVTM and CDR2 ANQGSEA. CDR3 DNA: TGCAGCGTCGCTTCGTTGACAGGGGGACCCTACAATGAGCAGTTCTTC. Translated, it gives CSVASLTGGPYNEQFF.

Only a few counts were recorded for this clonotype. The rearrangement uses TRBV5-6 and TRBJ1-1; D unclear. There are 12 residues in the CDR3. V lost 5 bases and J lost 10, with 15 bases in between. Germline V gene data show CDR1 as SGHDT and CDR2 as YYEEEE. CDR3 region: CASSLLSRGAFF. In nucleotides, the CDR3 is TGTGCCAGCAGTTTATTGTCGAGAGGAGCTTTCTTT.

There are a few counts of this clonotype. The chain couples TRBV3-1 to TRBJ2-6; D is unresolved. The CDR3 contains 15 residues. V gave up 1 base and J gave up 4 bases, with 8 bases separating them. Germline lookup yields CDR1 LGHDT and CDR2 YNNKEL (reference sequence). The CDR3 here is CASSQGRGGANVLTF. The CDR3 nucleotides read TGTGCCAGCAGCCAAGGCCGCGGAGGGGCCAACGTCCTGACTTTC.

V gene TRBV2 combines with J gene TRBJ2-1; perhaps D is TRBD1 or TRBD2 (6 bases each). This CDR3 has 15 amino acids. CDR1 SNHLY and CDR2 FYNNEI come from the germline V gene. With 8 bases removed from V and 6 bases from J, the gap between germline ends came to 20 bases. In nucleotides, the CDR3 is TGTGCCAGCTCACTGAACCTGTGGGGGGCCAATGAGCAGTTCTTC. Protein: CASSLNLWGANEQFF.

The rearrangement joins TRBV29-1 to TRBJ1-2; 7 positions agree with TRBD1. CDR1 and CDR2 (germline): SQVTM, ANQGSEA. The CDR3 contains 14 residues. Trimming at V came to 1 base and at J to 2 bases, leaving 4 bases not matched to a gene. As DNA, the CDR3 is TGCAGCGTTGAAGCAGGGGGGAAGAACTATGGCTACACCTTC. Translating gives CSVEAGGKNYGYTF. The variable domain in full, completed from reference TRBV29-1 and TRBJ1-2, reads SAVISQKPSRDICQRGTSLTIQCQVDSQVTMMFWYRQQPGQSLTLIATANQGSEATYESGFVIDKFPISRPNLTFSTLTVSNMSPEDSSIYLCSVEAGGKNYGYTFGSGTRLTVV.

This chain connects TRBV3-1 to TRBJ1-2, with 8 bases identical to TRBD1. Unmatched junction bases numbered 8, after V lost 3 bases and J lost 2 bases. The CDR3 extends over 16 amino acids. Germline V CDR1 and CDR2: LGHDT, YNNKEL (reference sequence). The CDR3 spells CASSQMGDRLNYGYTF. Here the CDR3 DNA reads TGTGCCAGCAGCCAGATGGGGGACAGGCTAAACTATGGCTACACCTTC.

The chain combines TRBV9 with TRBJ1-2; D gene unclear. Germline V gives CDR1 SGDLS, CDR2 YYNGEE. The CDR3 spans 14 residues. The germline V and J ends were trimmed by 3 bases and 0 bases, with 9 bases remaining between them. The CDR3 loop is CASSASISNYGYTF. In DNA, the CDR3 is TGTGCCAGCAGCGCATCAATATCTAACTATGGCTACACCTTC.

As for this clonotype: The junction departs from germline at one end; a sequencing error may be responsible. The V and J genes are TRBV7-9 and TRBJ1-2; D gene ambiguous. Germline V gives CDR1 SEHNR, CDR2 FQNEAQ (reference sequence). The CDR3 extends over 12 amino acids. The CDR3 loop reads CASSSTVSGYIF. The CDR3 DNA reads TGTGCCAGCAGCTCAACAGTTTCTGGCTACATCTTC.

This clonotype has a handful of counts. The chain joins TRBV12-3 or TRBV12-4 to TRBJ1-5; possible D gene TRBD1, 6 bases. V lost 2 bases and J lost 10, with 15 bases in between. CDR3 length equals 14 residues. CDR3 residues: CASSLIRGRFPQHF. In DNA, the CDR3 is TGTGCCAGCAGTTTAATCAGGGGACGATTTCCCCAGCATTTT.